The T cell receptor (beta chain) described here comes from a study of shared clonotypes between healthy human individuals. Study information: Donors consisted of two women and three men between 18 and 49. Broader study findings: Limited genetic and exposure-history diversity came from having few donors. An expected dependence of interdonor clonotype sharing on sequencing depth was noted.

The CDR3 is made up of 16 amino acids. CDR1 SGHTA and CDR2 FQGNSA come from the germline V gene. The germline V and J ends were trimmed by 4 bases and 3 bases, with 16 bases remaining between them. As to this clone: Its antigen remains unidentified.

Original data processing: In the immunoSEQ data, sequences were junction-only and lacked quality scores, so filtering differed. The table came from immunoSEQ multiplex PCR; TCRdb's copy has only in-frame clones and leaves some out. V, J and clone size are taken as reported in that table, and D and trimming were inferred from the DNA itself. The table includes some 2,000,000 clones, approximately 95% detected once. The clonotype originates from a man younger than 30 in good health. What was sequenced was naive CD4+ T cells sorted from blood. Specified subset: CD45RA+ positively selected. V gene TRBV7-2 combines with J gene TRBJ2-1; either TRBD1 or TRBD2 may fit D (5 bases each). CDR3 coding DNA: TGTGCCAGCAGCTCGACCTTGTGGGGGAACTACAATGAGCAGTTCTTC. It is translated as CASSSTLWGNYNEQFF.